The rows below give T cell receptor beta chains drawn from one sample of a study of T cell responses to AZD1222 COVID-19 vaccine. Assay: immunoSEQ multiplex PCR; the TCRdb copy retains only in-frame clones and omits some. The table has some 150,000 clones, about nine tenths seen once. The material sequenced was peripheral blood, taken on day 0 of AZD1222 vaccination. The receptors here all came from an adult in good health. Each CDR3 is given with its conserved first and last residue. D genes are given only for firm matches. Size tells how often a clone was seen (once, few, many) or the class of an expanded clone, and some rows leave it out.

V gene: TRBV28; J gene: TRBJ1-1; D gene: NA; clone size: NA; CDR3 DNA: TGTGCCAGCAGTTCAGCGAACACTGAAGCTTTCTTT; CDR3 protein: CASSSANTEAFF
V gene: TRBV18; J gene: TRBJ1-1; D gene: NA; clone size: NA; CDR3 DNA: TGTGCCAGCTCACCACCTGAGACAATGAACACTGAAGCTTTCTTT; CDR3 protein: CASSPPETMNTEAFF
V gene: TRBV5-6; J gene: TRBJ1-2; D gene: NA; clone size: NA; CDR3 DNA: TGTGCCAGCAGCCACCCCGCAACACGGGACTATGGCTACACCTTC; CDR3 protein: CASSHPATRDYGYTF
V gene: TRBV7-2; J gene: TRBJ1-2; D gene: NA; clone size: few; CDR3 DNA: TGTGCCAGCAGCTTAGGGGGCGAAGGCTACACCTTC; CDR3 protein: CASSLGGEGYTF
V gene: TRBV7-8; J gene: TRBJ1-3; D gene: NA; clone size: NA; CDR3 DNA: TGTGCCAGCAGCGCCCCCGGTTTCTCTGGAAACACCATATATTTT; CDR3 protein: CASSAPGFSGNTIYF
V gene: TRBV6-1; J gene: TRBJ1-5; D gene: NA; clone size: NA; CDR3 DNA: TGTGCCACCAACCCTCTGTCCGGAAATCAGCCCCAGCATTTT; CDR3 protein: CATNPLSGNQPQHF
V gene: TRBV13; J gene: TRBJ2-2; D gene: TRBD1; clone size: once; CDR3 DNA: TGTGCCAGCAGCCCGGGACAGGGGGCCGACGGGGAGCTGTTTTTT; CDR3 protein: CASSPGQGADGELFF
V gene: TRBV19; J gene: TRBJ2-7; D gene: NA; clone size: NA; CDR3 DNA: TGTGCCAGTAGTATGGCGCTGTCCTCCTACGAGCAGTACTTC; CDR3 protein: CASSMALSSYEQYF
V gene: TRBV5-1; J gene: TRBJ1-1; D gene: NA; clone size: NA; CDR3 DNA: TGCGCCAGCAGCCCCCAGGGAGGCGCCACTGAAGCTTTCTTT; CDR3 protein: CASSPQGGATEAFF
V gene: TRBV28; J gene: TRBJ2-1; D gene: NA; clone size: NA; CDR3 DNA: TGTGCCAGCAGTTTAACGGCTACCAATGAGCAGTTCTTC; CDR3 protein: CASSLTATNEQFF
V gene: TRBV4-1; J gene: TRBJ2-5; D gene: TRBD1; clone size: NA; CDR3 DNA: TGCGCCAGCAGCCAAGTTGGACAGGTCGAAGAGACCCAGTACTTC; CDR3 protein: CASSQVGQVEETQYF
V gene: TRBV23-1; J gene: TRBJ1-5; D gene: TRBD1; clone size: once; CDR3 DNA: TGCGCCTCTTCAAAACAGGGGTCCCTAGGCGGCAATCAGCCCCAGCATTTT; CDR3 protein: CASSKQGSLGGNQPQHF
V gene: TRBV29-1; J gene: TRBJ1-1; D gene: TRBD1; clone size: NA; CDR3 DNA: TGCAGCGTTGATAAGGGACAGACTACTGAAGCTTTCTTT; CDR3 protein: CSVDKGQTTEAFF
V gene: TRBV24-1; J gene: TRBJ2-2; D gene: NA; clone size: NA; CDR3 DNA: TGTGCCACCTCCCCAGGGGGGGCAAGGACCGGGGAGCTGTTTTTT; CDR3 protein: CATSPGGARTGELFF
V gene: TRBV29-1; J gene: TRBJ1-5; D gene: NA; clone size: NA; CDR3 DNA: TGCAGCGTGAAAACCGTCGCCCTGTGTAGCAATCAGCCCCAGCATTTT; CDR3 protein: CSVKTVALCSNQPQHF
V gene: TRBV28; J gene: TRBJ1-2; D gene: TRBD1; clone size: NA; CDR3 DNA: TGTGCCAGCAGACTACAGGGGGCGGGCTACACCTTC; CDR3 protein: CASRLQGAGYTF
V gene: TRBV6-6; J gene: TRBJ1-1; D gene: NA; clone size: NA; CDR3 DNA: TGTGCCAGCAGCCCCCCCGTGATCAAGAACACTGAAGCTTTCTTT; CDR3 protein: CASSPPVIKNTEAFF
V gene: TRBV4-1; J gene: TRBJ2-3; D gene: NA; clone size: NA; CDR3 DNA: TGCGCCAGCAGCCAAGAGGGCTGGGGGGACAGCACAGATACGCAGTATTTT; CDR3 protein: CASSQEGWGDSTDTQYF
V gene: TRBV6-2/TRBV6-3; J gene: TRBJ2-7; D gene: TRBD1; clone size: NA; CDR3 DNA: TGTGCCAGCACCCCATCCGGGACAGCGAGTTACGAGCAGTACTTC; CDR3 protein: CASTPSGTASYEQYF
V gene: TRBV5-1; J gene: TRBJ2-1; D gene: NA; clone size: NA; CDR3 DNA: TGCGCCAGCAGCTTGGAAGTGGGCCAGAGGGGTGAGCAGTTCTTC; CDR3 protein: CASSLEVGQRGEQFF
V gene: TRBV7-9; J gene: TRBJ1-4; D gene: NA; clone size: NA; CDR3 DNA: TGTGCCAGCAGCTCGAAAGCATTGGTCGGGGGTGAAAAACTGTTTTTT; CDR3 protein: CASSSKALVGGEKLFF
V gene: TRBV4-1; J gene: TRBJ2-7; D gene: NA; clone size: NA; CDR3 DNA: TGCGCCAGCAGCCAAGATTTTGGACACACTTACGAGCAGTACTTC; CDR3 protein: CASSQDFGHTYEQYF
V gene: TRBV12-3/TRBV12-4; J gene: TRBJ1-1; D gene: TRBD1; clone size: NA; CDR3 DNA: TGTGCCAGCAGAGGACAGGGAGGCACTGAAGCTTTCTTT; CDR3 protein: CASRGQGGTEAFF
V gene: TRBV2; J gene: TRBJ2-5; D gene: NA; clone size: NA; CDR3 DNA: TGTGCCAGCAGTGATGGCGGGGACCCCCAGTACTTC; CDR3 protein: CASSDGGDPQYF
V gene: TRBV6-5; J gene: TRBJ2-3; D gene: NA; clone size: NA; CDR3 DNA: TGTGCCAGCAGTCCCTCCGAGGGAGCGGCAGATACGCAGTATTTT; CDR3 protein: CASSPSEGAADTQYF
V gene: TRBV19; J gene: TRBJ2-2; D gene: NA; clone size: NA; CDR3 DNA: TGTGCCAGTAGTGCGAGGGGCCAACGGAACACCGGGGAGCTGTTTTTT; CDR3 protein: CASSARGQRNTGELFF
V gene: TRBV5-1; J gene: TRBJ2-4; D gene: NA; clone size: NA; CDR3 DNA: TGCGCCAGCAGCTTGTCAGGGACCCTAGCCAAAAACATTCAGTACTTC; CDR3 protein: CASSLSGTLAKNIQYF
V gene: TRBV19; J gene: TRBJ2-5; D gene: NA; clone size: NA; CDR3 DNA: TGTGCCAGTAGTCGAGGTAGAGAGACCCAGTACTTC; CDR3 protein: CASSRGRETQYF
V gene: TRBV15; J gene: TRBJ2-7; D gene: TRBD1; clone size: NA; CDR3 DNA: TGTGCCACCAGCAGTGGACAGGGTATGGCCGAGCAGTACTTC; CDR3 protein: CATSSGQGMAEQYF
V gene: TRBV4-1; J gene: TRBJ2-1; D gene: TRBD2; clone size: NA; CDR3 DNA: TGCGCCAGCAGCCAAGCAGCGGGAGCCTACAATGAGCAGTTCTTC; CDR3 protein: CASSQAAGAYNEQFF
V gene: TRBV28; J gene: TRBJ1-5; D gene: NA; clone size: NA; CDR3 DNA: TGTGCCAGCAGTCCCCCCCACGGGGTCGGCAATCAGCCCCAGCATTTT; CDR3 protein: CASSPPHGVGNQPQHF
V gene: TRBV18; J gene: TRBJ2-6; D gene: NA; clone size: NA; CDR3 DNA: TGTGCCAGCTCACCACTGGCAGTGCCAAGAAGCTCTGGGGCCAACGTCCTGACTTTC; CDR3 protein: CASSPLAVPRSSGANVLTF
V gene: TRBV5-6; J gene: TRBJ2-1; D gene: TRBD1; clone size: NA; CDR3 DNA: TGTGCCAGCAGCCCCTGGCGACAGGGGGAATATGAGCAGTTCTTC; CDR3 protein: CASSPWRQGEYEQFF
V gene: TRBV5-1; J gene: TRBJ2-7; D gene: TRBD1; clone size: once; CDR3 DNA: TGCGCCAGCAGCTTGGGGGGGACAGGAACCTACGAGCAGTACTTC; CDR3 protein: CASSLGGTGTYEQYF
V gene: TRBV6-1; J gene: TRBJ1-2; D gene: TRBD1; clone size: NA; CDR3 DNA: TGTGCCAGCAGTCAAGGGACAGGGTTCTTGTATGGCTACACCTTC; CDR3 protein: CASSQGTGFLYGYTF
V gene: TRBV5-1; J gene: TRBJ1-6; D gene: TRBD1; clone size: NA; CDR3 DNA: TGCGCCAGCAGCTTCGCGGGACAGGGAGGAAACTCACCCCTCCACTTT; CDR3 protein: CASSFAGQGGNSPLHF
V gene: TRBV28; J gene: TRBJ2-3; D gene: TRBD1; clone size: NA; CDR3 DNA: TGTGCCAGCAGACTCTCAGGGGGACAGGGGTCAGCAGATACGCAGTATTTT; CDR3 protein: CASRLSGGQGSADTQYF
V gene: TRBV29-1; J gene: TRBJ1-1; D gene: NA; clone size: NA; CDR3 DNA: TGCAGCGTTGCTCCTACGGTGAACACTGAAGCTTTCTTT; CDR3 protein: CSVAPTVNTEAFF
V gene: TRBV2; J gene: TRBJ2-1; D gene: NA; clone size: NA; CDR3 DNA: TGTGCCAGCAGTAGGGACACGCGCTACAATGAGCAGTTCTTC; CDR3 protein: CASSRDTRYNEQFF
V gene: TRBV27; J gene: TRBJ2-7; D gene: NA; clone size: NA; CDR3 DNA: TGTGCCAGCAGTTATCCAAGGGGGGGTCGCGTCTACGAGCAGTACTTC; CDR3 protein: CASSYPRGGRVYEQYF
V gene: TRBV2; J gene: TRBJ2-1; D gene: TRBD2; clone size: NA; CDR3 DNA: TGTGCCAGCAGTGATCGGGGACTACCAAACAATGAGCAGTTCTTC; CDR3 protein: CASSDRGLPNNEQFF
V gene: TRBV12-3/TRBV12-4; J gene: TRBJ1-1; D gene: NA; clone size: NA; CDR3 DNA: TGTGCCAGCAGTTCGTGGAACACTGAAGCTTTCTTT; CDR3 protein: CASSSWNTEAFF
V gene: TRBV5-4; J gene: TRBJ2-2; D gene: NA; clone size: NA; CDR3 DNA: TGTGCCAGCAGCTCCACCGGCTCTACAAGGGGGGAGCTGTTTTTT; CDR3 protein: CASSSTGSTRGELFF
V gene: TRBV3-1/TRBV3-2; J gene: TRBJ1-3; D gene: NA; clone size: NA; CDR3 DNA: TGTGCCAGCAGCCCGGGGGCTGGAAACACCATATATTTT; CDR3 protein: CASSPGAGNTIYF
V gene: TRBV2; J gene: TRBJ1-1; D gene: NA; clone size: NA; CDR3 DNA: TGTGCCAGGAATACCGAGGAGAGCATGAACACTGAAGCTTTCTTT; CDR3 protein: CARNTEESMNTEAFF